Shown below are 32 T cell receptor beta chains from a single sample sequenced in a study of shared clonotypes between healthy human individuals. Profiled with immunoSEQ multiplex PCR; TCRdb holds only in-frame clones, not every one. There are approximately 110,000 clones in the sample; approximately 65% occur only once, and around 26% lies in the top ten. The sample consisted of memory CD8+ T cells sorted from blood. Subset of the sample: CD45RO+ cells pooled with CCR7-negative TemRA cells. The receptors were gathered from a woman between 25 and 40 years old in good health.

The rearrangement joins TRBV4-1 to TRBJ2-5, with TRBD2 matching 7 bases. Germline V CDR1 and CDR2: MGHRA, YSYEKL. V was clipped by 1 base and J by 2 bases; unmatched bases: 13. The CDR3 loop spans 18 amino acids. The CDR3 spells CASSQGAVIAGLQETQYF. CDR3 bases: TGCGCCAGCAGCCAAGGTGCCGTAATAGCGGGTCTACAAGAGACCCAGTACTTC.

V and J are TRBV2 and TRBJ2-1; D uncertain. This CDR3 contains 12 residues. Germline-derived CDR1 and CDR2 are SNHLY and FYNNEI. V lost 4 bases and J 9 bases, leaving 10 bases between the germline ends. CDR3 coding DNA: TGTGCCAGCAGTGCCCTCGTGGCTGAGCAGTTCTTC. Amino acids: CASSALVAEQFF.

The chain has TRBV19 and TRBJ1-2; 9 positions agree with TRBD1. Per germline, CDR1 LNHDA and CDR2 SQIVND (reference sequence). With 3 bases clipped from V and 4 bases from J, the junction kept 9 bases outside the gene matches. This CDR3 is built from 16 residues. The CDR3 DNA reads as TGTGCCAGTAGTATCTCCGACAGGGGGACAATCTATGGCTACACCTTC. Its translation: CASSISDRGTIYGYTF. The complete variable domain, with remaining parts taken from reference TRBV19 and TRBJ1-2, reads DGGITQSPKYLFRKEGQNVTLSCEQNLNHDAMYWYRQDPGQGLRLIYYSQIVNDFQKGDIAEGYSVSREKKESFPLTVTSAQKNPTAFYLCASSISDRGTIYGYTFGSGTRLTVV.

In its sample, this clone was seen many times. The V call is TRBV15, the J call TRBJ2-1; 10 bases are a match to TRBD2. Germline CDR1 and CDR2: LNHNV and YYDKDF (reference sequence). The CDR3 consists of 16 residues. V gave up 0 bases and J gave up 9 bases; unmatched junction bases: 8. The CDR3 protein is CATSRDQGTSASEQFF. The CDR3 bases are TGTGCCACCAGCAGAGATCAGGGGACTAGCGCTAGTGAGCAGTTCTTC.

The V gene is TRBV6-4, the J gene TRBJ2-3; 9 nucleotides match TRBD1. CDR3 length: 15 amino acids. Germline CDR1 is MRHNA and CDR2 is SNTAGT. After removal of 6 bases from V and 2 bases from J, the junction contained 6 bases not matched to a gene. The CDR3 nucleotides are TGTGCCAGCAGGGCCGGGACAGGGTTCACAGATACGCAGTATTTT. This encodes CASRAGTGFTDTQYF.

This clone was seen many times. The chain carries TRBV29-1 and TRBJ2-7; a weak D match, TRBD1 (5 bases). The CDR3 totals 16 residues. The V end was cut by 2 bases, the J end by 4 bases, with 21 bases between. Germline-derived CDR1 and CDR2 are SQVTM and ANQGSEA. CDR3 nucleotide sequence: TGCAGCGTTGAACTCGCTGGGGCAGGGAAGAGATACGAGCAGTACTTC. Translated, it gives CSVELAGAGKRYEQYF.

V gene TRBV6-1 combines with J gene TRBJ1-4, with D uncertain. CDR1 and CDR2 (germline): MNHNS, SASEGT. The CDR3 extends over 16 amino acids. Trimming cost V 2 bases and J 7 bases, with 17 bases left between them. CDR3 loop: CASSERLRTAGEKLFF. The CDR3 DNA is TGTGCCAGCAGTGAACGTCTCCGAACCGCGGGTGAAAAACTGTTTTTT.

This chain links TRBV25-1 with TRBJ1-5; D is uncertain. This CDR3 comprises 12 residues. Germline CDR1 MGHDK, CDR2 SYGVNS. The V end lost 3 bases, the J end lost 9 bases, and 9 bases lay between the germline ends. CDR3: CASSDFEGPQHF. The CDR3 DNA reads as TGTGCCAGCAGTGACTTTGAGGGGCCCCAGCATTTT.

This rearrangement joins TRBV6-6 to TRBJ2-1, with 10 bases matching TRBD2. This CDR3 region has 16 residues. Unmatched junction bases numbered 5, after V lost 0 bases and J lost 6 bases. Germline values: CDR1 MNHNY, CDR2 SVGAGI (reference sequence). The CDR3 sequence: CASSYSGTSALNEQFF. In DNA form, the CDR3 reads TGTGCCAGCAGTTACTCAGGGACTAGCGCCCTCAATGAGCAGTTCTTC.

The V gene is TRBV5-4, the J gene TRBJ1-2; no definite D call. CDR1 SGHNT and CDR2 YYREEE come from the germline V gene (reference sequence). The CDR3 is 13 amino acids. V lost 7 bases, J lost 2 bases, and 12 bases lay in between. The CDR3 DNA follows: TGTGCCAGCCGGCACCGGGAAAACTATGGCTACACCTTC. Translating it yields CASRHRENYGYTF.

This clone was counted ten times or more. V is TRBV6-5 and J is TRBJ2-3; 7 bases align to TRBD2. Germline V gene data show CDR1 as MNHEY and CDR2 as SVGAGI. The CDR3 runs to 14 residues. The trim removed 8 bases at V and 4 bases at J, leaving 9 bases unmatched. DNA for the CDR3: TGTGCCAGCGGGGCGGGAGAGCAGGCAGATACGCAGTATTTT. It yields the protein CASGAGEQADTQYF.

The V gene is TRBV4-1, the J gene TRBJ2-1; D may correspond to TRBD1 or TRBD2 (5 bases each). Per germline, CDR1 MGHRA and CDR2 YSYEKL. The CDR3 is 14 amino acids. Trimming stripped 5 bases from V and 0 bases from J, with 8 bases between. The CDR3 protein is CASSGTNSYNEQFF. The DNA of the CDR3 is TGCGCCAGCAGCGGGACCAACTCCTACAATGAGCAGTTCTTC.

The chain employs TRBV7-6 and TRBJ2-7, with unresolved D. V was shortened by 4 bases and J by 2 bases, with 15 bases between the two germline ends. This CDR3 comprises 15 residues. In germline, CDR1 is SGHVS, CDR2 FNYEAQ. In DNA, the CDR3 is TGTGCCAGCAGCTCGAAATACCGCGGACCCTACGAGCAGTACTTC. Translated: CASSSKYRGPYEQYF.

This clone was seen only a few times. As DNA, the CDR3 is TGTGCCAGCAGCCCGAAAAGAGGAGAAAGGCAGTTCTTC. It is translated as CASSPKRGERQFF. The V and J genes are TRBV7-9 and TRBJ2-1; D call uncertain. Germline loops: CDR1 SEHNR, CDR2 FQNEAQ (reference sequence). This CDR3 has 13 amino acids. Deletions cut 5 bases from V and 12 bases from J, with 17 bases between.

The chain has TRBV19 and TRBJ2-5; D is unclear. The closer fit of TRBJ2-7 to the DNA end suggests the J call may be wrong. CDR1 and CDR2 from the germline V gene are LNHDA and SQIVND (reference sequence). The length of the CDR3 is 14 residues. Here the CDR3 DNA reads TGTGCCAGTAGCCCGTGGTCAGCGTACTACGAGCAGTACTTC. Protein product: CASSPWSAYYEQYF.

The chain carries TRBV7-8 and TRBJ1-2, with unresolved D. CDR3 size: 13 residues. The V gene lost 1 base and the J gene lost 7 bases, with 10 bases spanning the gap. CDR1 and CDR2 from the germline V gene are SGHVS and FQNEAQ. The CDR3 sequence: CASSLVRAIGYTF. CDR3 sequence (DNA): TGTGCCAGCAGCTTAGTTCGGGCCATTGGCTACACCTTC.

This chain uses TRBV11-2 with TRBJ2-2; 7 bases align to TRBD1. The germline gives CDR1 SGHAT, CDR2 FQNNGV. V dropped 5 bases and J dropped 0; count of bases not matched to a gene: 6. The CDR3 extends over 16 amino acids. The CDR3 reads CASSRPQGTNTGELFF. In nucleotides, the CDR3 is TGTGCCAGCAGCCGCCCACAGGGGACGAACACCGGGGAGCTGTTTTTT.

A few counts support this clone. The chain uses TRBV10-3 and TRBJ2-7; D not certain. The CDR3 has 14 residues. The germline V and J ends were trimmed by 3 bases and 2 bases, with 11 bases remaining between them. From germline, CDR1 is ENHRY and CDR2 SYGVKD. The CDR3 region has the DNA TGTGCCATCAGTGACCGTATACCCCCCTACGAGCAGTACTTC. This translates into CAISDRIPPYEQYF.

DNA of the CDR3: TGTGCCAGCAGTTTCGGGGGTACTGAGCCCCAGCATTTT. Translated, it gives CASSFGGTEPQHF. The V call is TRBV28, the J call TRBJ1-5, with D possibly being TRBD1 (5 bases). This CDR3 region has 13 residues. V lost 3 bases to trimming and J lost 8 bases, with 11 bases between them. Germline CDR1 reads MDHEN; CDR2 reads SYDVKM.

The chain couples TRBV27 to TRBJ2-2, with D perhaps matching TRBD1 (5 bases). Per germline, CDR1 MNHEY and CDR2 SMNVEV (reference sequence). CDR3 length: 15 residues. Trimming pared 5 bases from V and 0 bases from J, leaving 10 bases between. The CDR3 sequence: CASSPRTTNTGELFF. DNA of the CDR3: TGTGCCAGCAGTCCCCGGACAACGAACACCGGGGAGCTGTTTTTT.

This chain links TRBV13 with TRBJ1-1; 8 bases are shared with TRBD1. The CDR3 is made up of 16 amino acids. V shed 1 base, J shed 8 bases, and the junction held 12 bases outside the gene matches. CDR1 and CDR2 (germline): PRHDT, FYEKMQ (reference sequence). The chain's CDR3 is CASSLVRGQSLGEAFF. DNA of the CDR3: TGTGCCAGCAGCTTAGTCAGGGGGCAAAGTCTAGGGGAAGCTTTCTTT.

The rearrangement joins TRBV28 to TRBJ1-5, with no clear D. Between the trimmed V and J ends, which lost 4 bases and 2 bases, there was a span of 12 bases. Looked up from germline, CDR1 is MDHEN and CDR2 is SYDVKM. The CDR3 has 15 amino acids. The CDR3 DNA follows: TGTGCCAGCAGTTCCCCGCTCCGGCGCAATCAGCCCCAGCATTTT. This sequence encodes CASSSPLRRNQPQHF.

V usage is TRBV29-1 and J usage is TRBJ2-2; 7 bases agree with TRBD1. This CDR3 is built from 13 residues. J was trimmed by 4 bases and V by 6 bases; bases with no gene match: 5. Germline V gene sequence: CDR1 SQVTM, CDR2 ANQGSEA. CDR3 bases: TGCAGCGTGAGACAGGGCGGCACCGGGGAGCTGTTTTTT. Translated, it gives CSVRQGGTGELFF.

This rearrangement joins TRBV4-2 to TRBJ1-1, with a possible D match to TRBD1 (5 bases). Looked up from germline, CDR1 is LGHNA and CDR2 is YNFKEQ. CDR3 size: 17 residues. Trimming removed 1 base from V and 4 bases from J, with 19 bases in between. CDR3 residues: CASSQATTRGSGTEAFF. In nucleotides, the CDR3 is TGTGCCAGCAGCCAAGCGACAACCCGGGGCTCTGGCACTGAAGCTTTCTTT.

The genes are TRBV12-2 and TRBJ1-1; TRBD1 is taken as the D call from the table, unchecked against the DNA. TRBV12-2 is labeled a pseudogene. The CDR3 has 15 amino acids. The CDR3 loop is CASRQGTGDNTEAFF. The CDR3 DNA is TGTGCAAGTCGCCAAGGGACAGGCGATAACACTGAAGCTTTCTTT.

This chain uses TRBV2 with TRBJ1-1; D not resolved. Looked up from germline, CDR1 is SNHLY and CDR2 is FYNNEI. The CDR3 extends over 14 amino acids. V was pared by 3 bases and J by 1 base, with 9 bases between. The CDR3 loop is CASSDIAGNTEAFF. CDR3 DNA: TGTGCCAGCAGTGACATCGCAGGGAACACTGAAGCTTTCTTT.

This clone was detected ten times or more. The CDR3 nucleotides are TGTGCCAGCAGTGAAAATGCGGATGGGGGCACTGAAGCTTTCTTT. Translation: CASSENADGGTEAFF. The rearrangement uses TRBV6-1 and TRBJ1-1, with D perhaps matching TRBD1 (5 bases). Trimming removed 2 bases from V and 4 bases from J, with 14 bases in between. The CDR3 has 15 amino acids. Germline V gives CDR1 MNHNS, CDR2 SASEGT.

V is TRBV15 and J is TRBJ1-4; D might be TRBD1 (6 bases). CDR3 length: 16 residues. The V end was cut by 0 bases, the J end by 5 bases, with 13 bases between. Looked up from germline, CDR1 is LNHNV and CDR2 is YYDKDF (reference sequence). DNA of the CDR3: TGTGCCACCAGCAGAGATGGTGGCAGGGGAAATGAAAAACTGTTTTTT. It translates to CATSRDGGRGNEKLFF.

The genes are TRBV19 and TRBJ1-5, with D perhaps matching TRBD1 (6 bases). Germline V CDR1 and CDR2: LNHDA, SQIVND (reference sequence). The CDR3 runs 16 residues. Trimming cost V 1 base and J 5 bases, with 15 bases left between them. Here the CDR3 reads CASSIGFGDIHQPQHF. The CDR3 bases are TGTGCCAGTAGTATAGGGTTTGGGGACATCCATCAGCCCCAGCATTTT.

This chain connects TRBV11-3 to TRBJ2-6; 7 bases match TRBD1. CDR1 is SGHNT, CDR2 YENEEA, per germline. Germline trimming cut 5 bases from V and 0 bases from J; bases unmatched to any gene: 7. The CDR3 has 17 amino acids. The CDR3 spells CASSPGTDPSGANVLTF. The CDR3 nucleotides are TGTGCCAGCAGCCCAGGGACAGACCCCTCTGGGGCCAACGTCCTGACTTTC.

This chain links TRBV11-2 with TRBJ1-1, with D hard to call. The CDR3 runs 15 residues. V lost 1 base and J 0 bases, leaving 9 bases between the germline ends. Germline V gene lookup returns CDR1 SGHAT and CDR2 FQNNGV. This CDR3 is CASSLAVGMNTEAFF. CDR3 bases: TGTGCCAGCAGCTTAGCAGTGGGAATGAACACTGAAGCTTTCTTT.

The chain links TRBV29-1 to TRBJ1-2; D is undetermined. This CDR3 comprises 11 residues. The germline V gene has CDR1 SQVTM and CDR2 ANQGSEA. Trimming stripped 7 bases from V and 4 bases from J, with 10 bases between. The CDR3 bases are TGCAGCGCCGCAGACCTCTATGGCTACACCTTC. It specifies CSAADLYGYTF.